Included here is one T cell receptor (beta chain) sequence, with context. The target antigen is unknown. These data come from a study of OX40 agonist ivuxolimab in advanced cancers. Study-level findings and limits: No determination was made of the antigen specificity of the expanded peripheral T cells.

Using immunoSEQ multiplex PCR, the repertoire was profiled, and TCRdb retains in-frame clones only, with some absent. The table lists about 100,000 clones, around nine tenths of them singletons. The CDR3 covers 16 residues. Unmatched junction bases numbered 14, after V lost 4 bases and J lost 12 bases. The germline V gene has CDR1 GTSNPN and CDR2 SVGIG (reference sequence). V usage is TRBV30 and J usage is TRBJ2-1; TRBD2 agrees at 14 bases. The clonotype was recovered from an adult with an advanced solid tumor such as melanoma, head and neck, liver or kidney cancer. The specimen comprised CD4+ or CD8+ T cells sorted from blood, sampled in a trial of the OX40 agonist ivuxolimab. In DNA form, the CDR3 reads TGTGCCTGGACCCTCGGTAGGACTAGCGGGGGGTCGGGGCAGTTCTTC. It codes for CAWTLGRTSGGSGQFF.